Shown below are 21 T cell receptor beta chains from a single sample sequenced in a study of cytomegalovirus exposure and HLA in healthy donors. The PCR ran on 60 Vbeta and 13 Jbeta primers. The protocol was immunoSEQ multiplex PCR, while the TCRdb copy is restricted to in-frame clones and leaves out a portion. The table includes tens of thousands of clones, about 74% detected once. Sequenced input: PBMCs. The origin of the receptors is a man under 40 in good health and CMV-seronegative.

The DNA for the CDR3 is TGCGCCAGCAGCAAATGGACAGGGGGGTTGAACACTGAAGCTTTCTTT. Translation: CASSKWTGGLNTEAFF. The V and J genes are TRBV5-1 and TRBJ1-1; 10 bases align to TRBD1. Germline values: CDR1 SGHRS, CDR2 YFSETQ. V shed 4 bases and J 0 bases; nucleotides not matched to a gene: 6. The CDR3 totals 16 residues.

This clone occurred a few times. The chain couples TRBV6-1 to TRBJ2-7, with D possibly being TRBD2 (5 bases). The CDR3 has 14 residues. Germline lookup yields CDR1 MNHNS and CDR2 SASEGT. V was trimmed by 7 bases and J by 2 bases, leaving 15 bases between them. The DNA of the CDR3 is TGTGCCAGCACAGACGGAGGCGTCCCCTACGAGCAGTACTTC. It yields the protein CASTDGGVPYEQYF.

This clone was seen only a few times. The chain combines TRBV6-6 with TRBJ1-1, with D hard to call. The CDR3 runs to 11 residues. Germline V lookup: CDR1 MNHNY, CDR2 SVGAGI (reference sequence). Deletions cut 7 bases from V and 11 bases from J, with 14 bases between. The DNA of the CDR3 is TGTGCCAGCATGTCGAGGTACGACGCTTTCTTT. As protein: CASMSRYDAFF.

As DNA, the CDR3 is TGTGCCAGCAGCCAAGTGCTAGCGGGGGACTCCGAGCAGTTCTTC. The encoded protein is CASSQVLAGDSEQFF. This chain links TRBV4-2 with TRBJ2-1, with TRBD2 matching 10 bases. J was trimmed by 10 bases and V by 1 base; bases with no gene match: 7. This CDR3 comprises 15 residues. Germline loops: CDR1 LGHNA, CDR2 YNFKEQ.

The genes are TRBV30 and TRBJ2-2, with D perhaps matching TRBD2 (6 bases). Germline V lookup: CDR1 GTSNPN, CDR2 SVGIG (reference sequence). This CDR3 comprises 16 residues. With 4 bases removed from V and 6 bases from J, the gap between germline ends came to 21 bases. CDR3 loop: CAWNGGGAFSPGELFF. The CDR3 DNA follows: TGTGCCTGGAACGGAGGAGGGGCCTTTTCCCCCGGGGAGCTGTTTTTT.

DNA for the CDR3: TGTGCCAGCAGCTTAACCCGGGACAGGGCGGATTACGAGCAGTACTTC. This sequence encodes CASSLTRDRADYEQYF. V is TRBV7-9 and J is TRBJ2-7, with 9 bases lining up with TRBD1. This CDR3 is 16 amino acids long. Germline V CDR1 and CDR2: SEHNR, FQNEAQ (reference sequence). V dropped 2 bases and J dropped 4; count of bases not matched to a gene: 9.

The rearrangement uses TRBV7-6 and TRBJ2-1; D might be TRBD2 (6 bases). The CDR3 length is 13 residues. V dropped 2 bases and J dropped 10 bases, with 12 bases sitting between them. Germline V gene sequence: CDR1 SGHVS, CDR2 FNYEAQ. In DNA, the CDR3 is TGTGCCAGCAGCTTAAATAGAGGGAGGGAGCAGTTCTTC. Translation: CASSLNRGREQFF.

The genes are TRBV7-6 and TRBJ2-1; D unresolved. Germline CDR1 and CDR2: SGHVS and FNYEAQ. CDR3 length equals 13 residues. Trimming stripped 2 bases from V and 5 bases from J, with 7 bases between. CDR3: CASSLNSNNEQFF. The CDR3 DNA reads TGTGCCAGCAGCTTAAACAGCAACAATGAGCAGTTCTTC.

This clone was recorded only once. The CDR3 protein is CASSQVEGTASRDTQYF. The CDR3, as DNA: TGCGCCAGCAGCCAAGTAGAAGGGACAGCGTCCAGAGATACGCAGTATTTT. This chain uses TRBV4-1 with TRBJ2-3; 7 bases are a match to TRBD1. The CDR3 runs 17 residues. The germline gives CDR1 MGHRA, CDR2 YSYEKL. Trimming removed 1 base from V and 5 bases from J; junction bases left unmatched: 12.

A few counts support this clone. The chain recombines TRBV4-1 with TRBJ2-7; 7 positions match TRBD2. The CDR3 contains 16 residues. The V segment lost 0 bases and the J segment 3 bases; nucleotides outside the gene matches: 8. Germline CDR1 and CDR2: MGHRA and YSYEKL. The CDR3 DNA is TGCGCCAGCAGCCAAGATAGGCTAGCGGAGAACTACGAGCAGTACTTC. Residues: CASSQDRLAENYEQYF.

As DNA, the CDR3 is TGTGCCAGTAGTATGGCGGGGTGGGATGAGCAGTTCTTC. This sequence encodes CASSMAGWDEQFF. The chain links TRBV19 to TRBJ2-1, with D possibly being TRBD2 (6 bases). This CDR3 has 13 residues. Trimming left V 3 bases short and J 8 bases short, with 11 bases between. From germline, CDR1 is LNHDA and CDR2 SQIVND (reference sequence).

The chain recombines TRBV10-1 with TRBJ2-7, with TRBD1 matching over 9 bases. V gave up 5 bases and J gave up 6 bases; unmatched junction bases: 5. This CDR3 has 13 residues. The germline V gene has CDR1 WNHNN and CDR2 SYGVQD (reference sequence). The CDR3 sequence: CASSPGTGFEQYF. CDR3 bases: TGCGCCAGCAGTCCCGGGACAGGGTTCGAGCAGTACTTC.

DNA of the CDR3: TGCGCCAGCAGCTTGGGTCCAGTCTCCTACGAGCAGTACTTC. Residues: CASSLGPVSYEQYF. The rearrangement links TRBV5-1 to TRBJ2-7; no clear D. The length of the CDR3 is 14 residues. CDR1 and CDR2 from the germline V gene are SGHRS and YFSETQ. V gave up 0 bases and J gave up 0 bases, with 7 bases separating them.

The J gene is TRBJ1-5, the V gene TRBV28; D unresolved. Germline CDR1 is MDHEN and CDR2 is SYDVKM. The CDR3 totals 13 residues. Between the trimmed V and J ends, which lost 7 bases and 9 bases, there was a span of 16 bases. The CDR3 DNA reads TGTGCCAGCACCCCCGGGTTACCCACGCCCCAGCATTTT. Translation: CASTPGLPTPQHF.

V gene TRBV27 combines with J gene TRBJ1-2, with D unclear. CDR1 is MNHEY, CDR2 SMNVEV, per germline (reference sequence). The CDR3 sequence is 14 residues long. Trimming took off 4 bases at V and 0 bases at J, with 9 bases between the two ends. CDR3 nucleotides: TGTGCCAGCAGTTCCCACCAGACTAACTATGGCTACACCTTC. The encoded protein is CASSSHQTNYGYTF.

V gene TRBV27 combines with J gene TRBJ2-7; D is perhaps TRBD2 (6 bases). This CDR3 region has 14 residues. The V end lost 4 bases, the J end lost 0 bases, and 10 bases lay between the germline ends. Per the germline V gene, CDR1 is MNHEY and CDR2 is SMNVEV (reference sequence). CDR3: CASSYRGSSYEQYF. The CDR3 nucleotides read TGTGCCAGCAGTTACCGGGGGAGCTCCTACGAGCAGTACTTC.

This clone appeared a few times. The chain recombines TRBV6-6 with TRBJ2-7; maybe TRBD1 (5 bases). The CDR3 runs to 12 residues. Germline V gene lookup returns CDR1 MNHNY and CDR2 SVGAGI (reference sequence). Deletions cut 6 bases from V and 3 bases from J, with 9 bases between. CDR3 region: CASSDRYYEQYF. Written as DNA, the CDR3 is TGTGCCAGCAGCGACAGATACTACGAGCAGTACTTC.

The chain recombines TRBV5-1 with TRBJ2-7; 10 bases align to TRBD1. V lost 0 bases to trimming and J lost 5 bases; unmatched junction nucleotides: 8. The CDR3 is 16 amino acids. Per germline, CDR1 SGHRS and CDR2 YFSETQ. The CDR3: CASSLVRDRGLHEQYF. For the CDR3, the DNA is TGCGCCAGCAGCTTGGTCCGGGACAGGGGTCTCCACGAGCAGTACTTC. The full variable domain, completed using reference TRBV5-1 and TRBJ2-7, is KAGVTQTPRYLIKTRGQQVTLSCSPISGHRSVSWYQQTPGQGLQFLFEYFSETQRNKGNFPGRFSGRQFSNSRSEMNVSTLELGDSALYLCASSLVRDRGLHEQYFGPGTRLTVT.

This chain joins TRBV27 and TRBJ1-4; 9 nucleotides line up with TRBD1. The CDR3 runs 15 residues. Germline V lookup: CDR1 MNHEY, CDR2 SMNVEV (reference sequence). V lost 2 bases, J lost 8 bases, and 6 bases stayed unmatched. The CDR3 nucleotides read TGTGCCAGCAGTTTAGTAGGGACAGGGAGGGAAAAACTGTTTTTT. Amino acid sequence: CASSLVGTGREKLFF.

The V gene is TRBV25-1, the J gene TRBJ2-3; 11 nucleotides line up with TRBD2. V shed 3 bases, J shed 4 bases, and the junction held 6 bases outside the gene matches. Germline V gives CDR1 MGHDK, CDR2 SYGVNS. This CDR3 is 16 amino acids long. The CDR3 sequence is CASSDGIAGGSDTQYF. In nucleotides, the CDR3 is TGTGCCAGCAGTGACGGAATAGCGGGAGGGTCAGATACGCAGTATTTT.

The rearrangement uses TRBV5-1 and TRBJ1-4, with D tentatively TRBD1 (6 bases). This CDR3 region has 15 residues. Trimming left V 4 bases short and J 0 bases short, with 10 bases between. The germline V gene encodes CDR1 SGHRS and CDR2 YFSETQ. The CDR3 region has the DNA TGCGCCAGCAGCCAAACAGGGACAACTAATGAAAAACTGTTTTTT. Protein sequence: CASSQTGTTNEKLFF.